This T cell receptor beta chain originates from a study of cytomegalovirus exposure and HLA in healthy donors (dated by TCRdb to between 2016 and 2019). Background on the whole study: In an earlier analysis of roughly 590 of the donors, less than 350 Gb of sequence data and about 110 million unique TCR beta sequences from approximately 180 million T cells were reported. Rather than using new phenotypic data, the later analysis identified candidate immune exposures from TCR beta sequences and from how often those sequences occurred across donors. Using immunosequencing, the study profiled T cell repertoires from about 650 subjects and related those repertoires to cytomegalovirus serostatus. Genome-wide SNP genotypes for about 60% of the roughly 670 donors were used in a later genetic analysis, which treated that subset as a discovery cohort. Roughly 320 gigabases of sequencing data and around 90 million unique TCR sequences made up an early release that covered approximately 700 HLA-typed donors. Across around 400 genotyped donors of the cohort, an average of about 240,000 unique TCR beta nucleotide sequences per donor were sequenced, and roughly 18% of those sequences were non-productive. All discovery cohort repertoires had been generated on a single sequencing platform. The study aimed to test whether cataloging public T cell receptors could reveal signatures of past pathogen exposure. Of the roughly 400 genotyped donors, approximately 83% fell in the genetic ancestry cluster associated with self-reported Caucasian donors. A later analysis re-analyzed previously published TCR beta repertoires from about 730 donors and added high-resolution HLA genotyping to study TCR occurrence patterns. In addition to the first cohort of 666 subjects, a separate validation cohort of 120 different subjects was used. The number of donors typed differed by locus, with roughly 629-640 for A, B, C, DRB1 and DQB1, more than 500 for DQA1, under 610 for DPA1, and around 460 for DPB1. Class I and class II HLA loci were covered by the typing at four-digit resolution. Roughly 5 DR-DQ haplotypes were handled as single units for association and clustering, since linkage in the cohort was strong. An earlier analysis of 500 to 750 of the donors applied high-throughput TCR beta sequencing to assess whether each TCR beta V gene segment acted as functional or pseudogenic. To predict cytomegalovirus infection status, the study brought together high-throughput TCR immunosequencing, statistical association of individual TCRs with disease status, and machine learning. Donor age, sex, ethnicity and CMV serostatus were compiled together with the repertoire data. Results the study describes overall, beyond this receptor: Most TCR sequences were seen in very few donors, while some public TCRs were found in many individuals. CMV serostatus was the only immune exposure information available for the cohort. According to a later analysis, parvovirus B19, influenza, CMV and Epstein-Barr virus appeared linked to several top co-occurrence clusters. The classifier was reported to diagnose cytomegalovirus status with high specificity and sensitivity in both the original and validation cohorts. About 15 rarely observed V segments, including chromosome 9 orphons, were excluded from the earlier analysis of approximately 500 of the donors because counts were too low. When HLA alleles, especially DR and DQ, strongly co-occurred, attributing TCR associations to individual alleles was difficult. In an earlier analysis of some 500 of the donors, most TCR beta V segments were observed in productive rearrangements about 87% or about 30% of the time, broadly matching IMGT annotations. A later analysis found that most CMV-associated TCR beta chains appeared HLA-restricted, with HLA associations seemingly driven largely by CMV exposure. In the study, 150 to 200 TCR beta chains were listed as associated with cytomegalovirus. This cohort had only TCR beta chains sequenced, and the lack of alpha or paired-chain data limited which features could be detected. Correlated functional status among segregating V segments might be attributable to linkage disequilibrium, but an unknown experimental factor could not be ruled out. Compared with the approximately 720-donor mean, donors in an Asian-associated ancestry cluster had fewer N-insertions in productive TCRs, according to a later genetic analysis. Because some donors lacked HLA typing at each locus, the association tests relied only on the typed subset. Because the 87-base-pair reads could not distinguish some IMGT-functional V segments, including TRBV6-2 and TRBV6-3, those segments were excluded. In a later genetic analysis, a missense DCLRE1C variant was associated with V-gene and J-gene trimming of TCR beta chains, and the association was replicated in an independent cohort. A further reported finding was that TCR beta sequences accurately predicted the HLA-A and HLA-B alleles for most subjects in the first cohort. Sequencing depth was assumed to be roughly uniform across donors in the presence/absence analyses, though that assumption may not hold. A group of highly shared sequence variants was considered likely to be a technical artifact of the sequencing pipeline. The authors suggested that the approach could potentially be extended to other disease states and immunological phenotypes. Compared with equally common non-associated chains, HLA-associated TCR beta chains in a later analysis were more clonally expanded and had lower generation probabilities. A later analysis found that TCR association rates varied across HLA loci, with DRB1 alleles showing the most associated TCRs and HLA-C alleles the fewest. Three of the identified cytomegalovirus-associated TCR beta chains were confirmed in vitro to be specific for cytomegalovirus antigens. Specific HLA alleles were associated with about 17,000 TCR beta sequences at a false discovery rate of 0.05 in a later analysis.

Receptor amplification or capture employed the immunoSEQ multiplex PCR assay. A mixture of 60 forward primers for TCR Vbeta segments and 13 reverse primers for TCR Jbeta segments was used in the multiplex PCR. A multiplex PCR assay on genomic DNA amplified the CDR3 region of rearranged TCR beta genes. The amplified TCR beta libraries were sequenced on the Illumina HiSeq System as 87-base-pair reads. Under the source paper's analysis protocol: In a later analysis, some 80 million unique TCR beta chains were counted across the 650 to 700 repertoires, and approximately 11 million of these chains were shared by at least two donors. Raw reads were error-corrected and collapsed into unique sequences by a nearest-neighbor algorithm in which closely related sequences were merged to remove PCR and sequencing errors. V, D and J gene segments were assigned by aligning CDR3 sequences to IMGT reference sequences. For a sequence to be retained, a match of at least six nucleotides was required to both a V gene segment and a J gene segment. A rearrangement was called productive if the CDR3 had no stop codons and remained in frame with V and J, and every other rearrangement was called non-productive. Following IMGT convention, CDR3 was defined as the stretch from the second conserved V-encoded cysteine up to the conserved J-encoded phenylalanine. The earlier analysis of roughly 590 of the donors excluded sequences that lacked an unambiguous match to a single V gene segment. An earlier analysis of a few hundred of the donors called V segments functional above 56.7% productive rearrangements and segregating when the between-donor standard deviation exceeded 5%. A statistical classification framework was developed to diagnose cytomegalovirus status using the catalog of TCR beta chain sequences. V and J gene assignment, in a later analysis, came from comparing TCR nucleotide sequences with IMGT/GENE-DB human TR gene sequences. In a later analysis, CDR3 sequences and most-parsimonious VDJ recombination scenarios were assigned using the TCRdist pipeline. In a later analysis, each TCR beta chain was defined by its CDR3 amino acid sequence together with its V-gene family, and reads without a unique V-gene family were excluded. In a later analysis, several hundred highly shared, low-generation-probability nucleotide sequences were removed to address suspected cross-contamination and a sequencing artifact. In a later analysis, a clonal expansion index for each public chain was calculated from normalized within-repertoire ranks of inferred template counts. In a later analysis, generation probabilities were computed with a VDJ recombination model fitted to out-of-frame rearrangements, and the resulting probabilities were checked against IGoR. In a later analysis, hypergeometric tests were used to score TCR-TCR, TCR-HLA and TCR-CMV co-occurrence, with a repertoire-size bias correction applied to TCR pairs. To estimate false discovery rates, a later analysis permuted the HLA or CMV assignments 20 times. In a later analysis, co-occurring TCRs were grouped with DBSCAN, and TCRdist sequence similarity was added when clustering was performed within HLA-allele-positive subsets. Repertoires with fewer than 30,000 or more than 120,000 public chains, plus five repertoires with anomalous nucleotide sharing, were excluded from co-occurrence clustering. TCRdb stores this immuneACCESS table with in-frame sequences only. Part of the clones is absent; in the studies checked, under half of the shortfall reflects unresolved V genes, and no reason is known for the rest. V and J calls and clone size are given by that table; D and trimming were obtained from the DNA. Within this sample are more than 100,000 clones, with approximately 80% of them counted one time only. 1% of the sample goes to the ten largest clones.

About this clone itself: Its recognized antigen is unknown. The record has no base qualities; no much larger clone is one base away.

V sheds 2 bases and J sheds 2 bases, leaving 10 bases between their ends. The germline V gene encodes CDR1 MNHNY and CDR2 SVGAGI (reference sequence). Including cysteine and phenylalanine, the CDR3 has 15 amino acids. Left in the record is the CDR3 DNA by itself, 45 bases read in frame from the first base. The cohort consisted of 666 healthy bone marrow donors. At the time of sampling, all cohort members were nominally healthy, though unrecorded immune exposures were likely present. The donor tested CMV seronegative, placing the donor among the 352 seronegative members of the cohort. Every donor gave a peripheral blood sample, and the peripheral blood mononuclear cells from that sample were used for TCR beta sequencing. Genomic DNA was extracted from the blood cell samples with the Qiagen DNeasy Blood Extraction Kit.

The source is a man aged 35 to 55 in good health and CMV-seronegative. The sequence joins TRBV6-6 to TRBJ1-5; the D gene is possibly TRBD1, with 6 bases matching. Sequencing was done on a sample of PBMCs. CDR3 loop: CASSYRSGGNQPQHF. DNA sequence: TGTGCCAGCAGTTACAGGTCAGGGGGCAATCAGCCCCAGCATTTT.